The clone carrying this T cell receptor beta chain was detected a few times. Its specificity is unknown. The sample is drawn from a study of naive and memory T cell subsets. Study-level findings and limits: A clonotype means one alpha or beta sequence, not an alpha/beta pair.

Both TRBC1 and TRBC2 were covered by a beta constant-region primer of two equimolar oligonucleotides. TCRdb reanalysed the UMI-ligation and nested PCR reads using MiXCR and keeps one entry per CDR3 protein. The sample lists around 90,000 distinct CDR3 sequences, more than 6.5% seen once, with around 1.5% in the top ten. Trimming cost V 3 bases and J 3 bases, with 4 bases left between them. This CDR3 region has 12 residues. Germline CDR1 reads MDHEN; CDR2 reads SYDVKM. The sample consisted of central memory CD4+ T cells from blood. The clonotype comes from a human donor in good health. The V call is TRBV28, the J call TRBJ2-3; D unclear. The DNA for the CDR3 is TGTGCCAGCAGTTTTAAAACAGATACGCAGTATTTT. This encodes CASSFKTDTQYF.